Listed below are T cell receptor beta chains from one sample, sequenced in a study of CD8 T cells in Susac syndrome. TCRdb independently ran MiXCR on the immunoSEQ multiplex PCR reads; one entry per CDR3 protein. The sample consists of approximately 210,000 distinct CDR3 sequences, approximately 95% of them appearing once. Sequenced sample: CD4+ T cells from PBMCs. All receptors derive from a human donor with multiple sclerosis. Both conserved end residues are part of each CDR3. A D gene is named only where the DNA matches it firmly. Expanded clones are given a class, and other clones once, few, many or no size at all.

d_gene: NA; abundance: NA; v_gene: TRBV20-1; j_gene: TRBJ1-2; CDR3aa: CSARAGARGYTF; CDR3nt: TGCAGTGCTAGAGCAGGGGCACGGGGCTACACCTTC
d_gene: NA; abundance: NA; v_gene: TRBV30; j_gene: TRBJ2-2; CDR3aa: CAWTDRGELFF; CDR3nt: TGTGCCTGGACCGACAGGGGGGAGCTGTTTTTT
d_gene: NA; abundance: NA; v_gene: TRBV30; j_gene: TRBJ2-7; CDR3aa: CAWTEGTYQYF; CDR3nt: TGTGCCTGGACCGAAGGGACTTATCAGTACTTC
d_gene: TRBD2; abundance: NA; v_gene: TRBV29-1; j_gene: TRBJ2-7; CDR3aa: CSVAGGLAPLPTTYEQYF; CDR3nt: TGCAGCGTGGCCGGTGGACTAGCGCCCCTCCCCACTACCTACGAGCAGTACTTC
d_gene: NA; abundance: NA; v_gene: TRBV25-1; j_gene: TRBJ2-2; CDR3aa: CASSSLELTGELFF; CDR3nt: TGTGCCAGCAGTTCCCTTGAGCTAACCGGGGAGCTGTTTTTT
d_gene: NA; abundance: NA; v_gene: TRBV20-1; j_gene: TRBJ1-2; CDR3aa: CSAHGPGGYTF; CDR3nt: TGCAGTGCTCATGGACCGGGGGGCTACACCTTC
d_gene: TRBD2; abundance: NA; v_gene: TRBV29-1; j_gene: TRBJ2-3; CDR3aa: CSVVAGQTDTQYF; CDR3nt: TGCAGCGTTGTAGCGGGCCAAACAGATACGCAGTATTTT
d_gene: NA; abundance: once; v_gene: TRBV7-2; j_gene: TRBJ2-5; CDR3aa: CASSLGSQGRETQYF; CDR3nt: TGTGCCAGCAGCTTAGGATCGCAGGGGAGAGAGACCCAGTACTTC
d_gene: NA; abundance: NA; v_gene: TRBV20-1; j_gene: TRBJ2-1; CDR3aa: CSASGSDNEQFF; CDR3nt: TGCAGTGCTAGCGGGTCGGACAATGAGCAGTTCTTC
d_gene: NA; abundance: NA; v_gene: TRBV7-3; j_gene: TRBJ1-1; CDR3aa: CASSQRGGREAEAFF; CDR3nt: TGTGCCAGCAGCCAGCGCGGTGGCAGGGAGGCTGAAGCTTTCTTT
d_gene: NA; abundance: NA; v_gene: TRBV20-1; j_gene: TRBJ2-4; CDR3aa: CSARGDRAKNIQYF; CDR3nt: TGCAGTGCAAGGGGAGATAGGGCCAAAAACATTCAGTACTTC
d_gene: TRBD2; abundance: NA; v_gene: TRBV11-1; j_gene: TRBJ2-2; CDR3aa: CASSLGTSMSNTGELFF; CDR3nt: TGTGCCAGCAGCTTAGGGACTAGCATGTCGAACACCGGGGAGCTGTTTTTT
d_gene: NA; abundance: NA; v_gene: TRBV29-1; j_gene: TRBJ1-2; CDR3aa: CSGSTGPNYGYTF; CDR3nt: TGCAGCGGATCGACAGGACCCAACTATGGCTACACCTTC
d_gene: NA; abundance: NA; v_gene: TRBV7-9; j_gene: TRBJ1-2; CDR3aa: CASSTPGTSYGYTF; CDR3nt: TGTGCCAGCAGCACCCCCGGGACAAGCTATGGCTACACCTTC
d_gene: NA; abundance: NA; v_gene: TRBV7-2; j_gene: TRBJ2-7; CDR3aa: CASRLGPWTEQYF; CDR3nt: TGTGCCAGCAGGCTAGGCCCTTGGACCGAGCAGTACTTC
d_gene: TRBD1; abundance: NA; v_gene: TRBV20-1; j_gene: TRBJ2-1; CDR3aa: CSVRKQGFYNEQFF; CDR3nt: TGCAGTGTAAGAAAACAGGGGTTCTACAATGAGCAGTTCTTC
d_gene: TRBD1; abundance: NA; v_gene: TRBV11-2; j_gene: TRBJ2-3; CDR3aa: CASSSYRGQGADTQYF; CDR3nt: TGTGCCAGCAGCTCCTATCGAGGACAGGGAGCAGATACGCAGTATTTT
d_gene: NA; abundance: NA; v_gene: TRBV7-2; j_gene: TRBJ1-1; CDR3aa: CASSLVGGRPMNTEAFF; CDR3nt: TGTGCCAGCAGCTTAGTAGGAGGCAGGCCCATGAACACTGAAGCTTTCTTT
d_gene: TRBD2; abundance: NA; v_gene: TRBV28; j_gene: TRBJ2-1; CDR3aa: CASSLLERDKQFF; CDR3nt: TGTGCCAGCAGTTTATTGGAGCGGGATAAGCAGTTCTTC
d_gene: TRBD1; abundance: NA; v_gene: TRBV9; j_gene: TRBJ1-1; CDR3aa: CASSGGTGNTEAFF; CDR3nt: TGTGCCAGCAGCGGAGGGACAGGGAACACTGAAGCTTTCTTT
d_gene: NA; abundance: once; v_gene: TRBV7-8; j_gene: TRBJ1-2; CDR3aa: CASSLRSGSALNYGYTF; CDR3nt: TGTGCCAGCAGCCTGAGGTCCGGATCAGCGCTTAACTATGGCTACACCTTC
d_gene: TRBD2; abundance: once; v_gene: TRBV3-1; j_gene: TRBJ2-7; CDR3aa: CASSQDTTSGSNEQYF; CDR3nt: TGTGCCAGCAGCCAAGATACGACTAGCGGGTCCAACGAGCAGTACTTC
d_gene: NA; abundance: once; v_gene: TRBV6-1; j_gene: TRBJ2-7; CDR3aa: CATGSWAYEQYF; CDR3nt: TGTGCTACAGGGAGCTGGGCCTACGAGCAGTACTTC
d_gene: NA; abundance: NA; v_gene: TRBV7-2; j_gene: TRBJ2-7; CDR3aa: CASSLIGGGRVGEQYF; CDR3nt: TGTGCCAGCAGCTTAATCGGCGGGGGCAGGGTAGGCGAGCAGTACTTC
d_gene: TRBD1; abundance: NA; v_gene: TRBV18; j_gene: TRBJ1-1; CDR3aa: CASSLQGGHVLNTEAFF; CDR3nt: TGTGCCAGCTCACTCCAGGGGGGACACGTGTTGAACACTGAAGCTTTCTTT
d_gene: TRBD2; abundance: NA; v_gene: TRBV2; j_gene: TRBJ2-1; CDR3aa: CASSQLAGGWYEQFF; CDR3nt: TGTGCCAGCAGTCAACTAGCGGGGGGGTGGTATGAGCAGTTCTTC
d_gene: TRBD2; abundance: NA; v_gene: TRBV9; j_gene: TRBJ2-1; CDR3aa: CASSSRLALAYNEQFF; CDR3nt: TGTGCCAGCAGCTCCCGACTAGCCCTAGCCTACAATGAGCAGTTCTTC
d_gene: NA; abundance: NA; v_gene: TRBV29-1; j_gene: TRBJ1-1; CDR3aa: CSVDRGGYTEAFF; CDR3nt: TGCAGCGTTGACCGGGGCGGGTACACTGAAGCTTTCTTT
d_gene: NA; abundance: NA; v_gene: TRBV9; j_gene: TRBJ2-3; CDR3aa: CASSPSDLGGGTDTQYF; CDR3nt: TGTGCCAGCAGCCCATCGGACCTCGGAGGGGGCACAGATACGCAGTATTTT
d_gene: TRBD1; abundance: NA; v_gene: TRBV6-5; j_gene: TRBJ2-1; CDR3aa: CASSPRVDRANEQFF; CDR3nt: TGTGCCAGCAGCCCCCGGGTGGACAGGGCAAATGAGCAGTTCTTC
d_gene: NA; abundance: NA; v_gene: TRBV28; j_gene: TRBJ2-7; CDR3aa: CASSVRAGEQYF; CDR3nt: TGTGCCAGCAGTGTCAGGGCTGGCGAGCAGTACTTC
d_gene: NA; abundance: NA; v_gene: TRBV7-2; j_gene: TRBJ1-5; CDR3aa: CASSRRRAPQPQHF; CDR3nt: TGTGCCAGCAGCCGCCGCAGGGCCCCTCAGCCCCAGCATTTT
d_gene: NA; abundance: NA; v_gene: TRBV24-1; j_gene: TRBJ1-5; CDR3aa: CATSDGSNQPQHF; CDR3nt: TGTGCCACCAGTGACGGTAGCAATCAGCCCCAGCATTTT
d_gene: NA; abundance: NA; v_gene: TRBV14; j_gene: TRBJ1-1; CDR3aa: CARTDGTLNTEAFF; CDR3nt: TGTGCCAGAACCGACGGGACACTGAACACTGAAGCTTTCTTT
d_gene: TRBD1; abundance: NA; v_gene: TRBV15; j_gene: TRBJ2-5; CDR3aa: CATSRGTGFQETQYF; CDR3nt: TGTGCCACCAGCAGGGGGACAGGTTTTCAAGAGACCCAGTACTTC
d_gene: NA; abundance: NA; v_gene: TRBV20-1; j_gene: TRBJ2-3; CDR3aa: CSAPDFASTDTQYF; CDR3nt: TGCAGTGCCCCTGACTTTGCTAGCACAGATACGCAGTATTTT